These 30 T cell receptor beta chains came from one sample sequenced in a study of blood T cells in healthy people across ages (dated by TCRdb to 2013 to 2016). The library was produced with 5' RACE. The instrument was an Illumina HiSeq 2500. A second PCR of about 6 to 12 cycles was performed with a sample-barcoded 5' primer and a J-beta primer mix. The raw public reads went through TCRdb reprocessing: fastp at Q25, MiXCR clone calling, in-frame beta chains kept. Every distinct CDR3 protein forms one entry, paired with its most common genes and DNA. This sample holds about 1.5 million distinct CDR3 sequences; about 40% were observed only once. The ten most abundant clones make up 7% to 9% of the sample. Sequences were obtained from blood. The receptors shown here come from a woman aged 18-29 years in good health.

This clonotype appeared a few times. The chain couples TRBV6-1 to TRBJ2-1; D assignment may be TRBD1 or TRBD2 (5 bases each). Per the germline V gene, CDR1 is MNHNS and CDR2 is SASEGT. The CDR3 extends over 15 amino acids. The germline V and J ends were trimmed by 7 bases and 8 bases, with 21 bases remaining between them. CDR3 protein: CASIQGSGRGDEQFF. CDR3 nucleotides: TGTGCCAGCATCCAAGGATCGGGGAGAGGGGATGAGCAGTTCTTC.

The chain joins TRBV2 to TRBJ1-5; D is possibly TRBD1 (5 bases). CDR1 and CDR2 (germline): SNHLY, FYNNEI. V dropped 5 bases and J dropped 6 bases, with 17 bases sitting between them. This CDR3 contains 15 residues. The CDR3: CASSWEGTGGQPQHF. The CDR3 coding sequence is TGTGCCAGCAGTTGGGAGGGGACGGGGGGTCAGCCCCAGCATTTT.

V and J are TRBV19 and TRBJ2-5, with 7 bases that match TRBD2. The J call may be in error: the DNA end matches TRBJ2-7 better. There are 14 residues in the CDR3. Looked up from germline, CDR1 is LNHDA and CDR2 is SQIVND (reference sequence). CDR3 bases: TGTGCCAGTAATCGCGGGAGTGGCCCCTACGAGCAGTACTTC. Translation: CASNRGSGPYEQYF.

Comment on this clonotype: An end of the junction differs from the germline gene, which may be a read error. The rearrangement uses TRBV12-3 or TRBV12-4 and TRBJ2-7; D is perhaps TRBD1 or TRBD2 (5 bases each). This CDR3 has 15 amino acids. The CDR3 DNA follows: TGTGCCAGCAGTTTAGCAGGGACGAGCGTCAACGAGCGGTACTTC. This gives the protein CASSLAGTSVNERYF.

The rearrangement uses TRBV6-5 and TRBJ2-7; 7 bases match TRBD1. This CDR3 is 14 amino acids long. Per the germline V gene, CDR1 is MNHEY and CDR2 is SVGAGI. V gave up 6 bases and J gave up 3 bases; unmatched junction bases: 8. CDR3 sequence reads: CASRPGQTYYEQYF. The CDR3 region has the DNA TGTGCCAGCAGACCGGGACAGACGTACTACGAGCAGTACTTC.

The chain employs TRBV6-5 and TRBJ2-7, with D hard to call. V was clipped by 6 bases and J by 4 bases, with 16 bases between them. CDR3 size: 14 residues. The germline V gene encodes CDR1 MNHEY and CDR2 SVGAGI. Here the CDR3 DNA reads TGTGCCAGCAGAGCAGTAAACCGCCCGTACGAGCAGTACTTC. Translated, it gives CASRAVNRPYEQYF.

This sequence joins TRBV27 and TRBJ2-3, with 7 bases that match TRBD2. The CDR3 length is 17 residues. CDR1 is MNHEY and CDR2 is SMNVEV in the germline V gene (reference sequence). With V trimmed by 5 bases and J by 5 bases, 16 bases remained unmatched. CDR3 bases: TGTGCCAGCAGTACAATTCCCAGCGGGGTGCATCAAGATACGCAGTATTTT. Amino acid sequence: CASSTIPSGVHQDTQYF.

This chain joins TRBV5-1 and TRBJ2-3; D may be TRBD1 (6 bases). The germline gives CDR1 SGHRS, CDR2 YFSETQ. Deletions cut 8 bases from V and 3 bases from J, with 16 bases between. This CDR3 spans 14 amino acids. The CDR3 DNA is TGCGCCAGAGGGCAGGGGAGCGGTACAGATACGCAGTATTTT. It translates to CARGQGSGTDTQYF.

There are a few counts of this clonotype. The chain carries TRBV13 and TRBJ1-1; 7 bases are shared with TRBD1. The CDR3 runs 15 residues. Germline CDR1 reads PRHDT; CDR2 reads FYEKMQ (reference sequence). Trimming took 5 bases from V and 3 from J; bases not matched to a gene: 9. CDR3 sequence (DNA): TGTGCCAGCAGCCCAACAGGGGATATGGACACTGAAGCTTTCTTT. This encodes CASSPTGDMDTEAFF.

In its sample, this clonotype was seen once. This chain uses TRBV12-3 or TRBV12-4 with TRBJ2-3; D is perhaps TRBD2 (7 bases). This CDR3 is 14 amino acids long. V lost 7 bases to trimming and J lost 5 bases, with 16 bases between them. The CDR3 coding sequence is TGTGCCAGCACCAAAGGGGGGGCGGGAGATACGCAGTATTTT. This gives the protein CASTKGGAGDTQYF.

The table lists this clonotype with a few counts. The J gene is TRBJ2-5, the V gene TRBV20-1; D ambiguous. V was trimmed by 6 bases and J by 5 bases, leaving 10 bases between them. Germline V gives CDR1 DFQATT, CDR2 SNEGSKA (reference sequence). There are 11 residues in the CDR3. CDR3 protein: CSASHRETQYF. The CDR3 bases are TGCAGTGCCTCCCACCGGGAGACCCAGTACTTC.

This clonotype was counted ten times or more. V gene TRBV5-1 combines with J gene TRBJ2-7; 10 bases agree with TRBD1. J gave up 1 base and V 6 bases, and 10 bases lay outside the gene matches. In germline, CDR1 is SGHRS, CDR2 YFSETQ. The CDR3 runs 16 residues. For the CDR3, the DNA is TGCGCCAGCACCCTTTCCCGGGACAGGGGATCCTACGAGCAGTACTTC. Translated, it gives CASTLSRDRGSYEQYF.

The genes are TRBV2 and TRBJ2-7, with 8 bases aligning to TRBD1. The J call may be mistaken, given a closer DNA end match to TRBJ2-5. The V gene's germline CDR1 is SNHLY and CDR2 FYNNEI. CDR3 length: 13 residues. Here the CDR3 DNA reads TGTGCCAGCCACCGACAGGGGCGGGAGACCCAGTACTTC. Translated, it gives CASHRQGRETQYF.

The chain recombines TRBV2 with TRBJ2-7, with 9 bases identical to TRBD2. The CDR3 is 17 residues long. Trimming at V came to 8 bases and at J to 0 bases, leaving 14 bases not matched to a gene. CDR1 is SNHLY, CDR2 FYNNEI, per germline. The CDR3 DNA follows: TGTGCCAGCCCTAGAAAGTTGACTAGCGGAGACTCCTACGAGCAGTACTTC. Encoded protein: CASPRKLTSGDSYEQYF.

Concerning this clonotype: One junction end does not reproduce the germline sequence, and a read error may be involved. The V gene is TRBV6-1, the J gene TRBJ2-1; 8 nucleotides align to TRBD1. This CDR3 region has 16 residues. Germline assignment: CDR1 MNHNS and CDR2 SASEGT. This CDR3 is CASSEAPDRGYNGQFF. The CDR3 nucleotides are TGTGCCAGCAGTGAAGCACCTGACAGGGGCTACAATGGGCAGTTCTTC.

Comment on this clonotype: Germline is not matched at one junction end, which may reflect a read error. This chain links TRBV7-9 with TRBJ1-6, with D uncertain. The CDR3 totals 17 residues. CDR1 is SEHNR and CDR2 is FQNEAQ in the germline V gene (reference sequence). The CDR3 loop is CASSLGGRDAGSSPPHF. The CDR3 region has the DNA TGTGCCAGCAGCTTAGGTGGAAGAGACGCGGGGAGTTCACCCCCCCACTTT.

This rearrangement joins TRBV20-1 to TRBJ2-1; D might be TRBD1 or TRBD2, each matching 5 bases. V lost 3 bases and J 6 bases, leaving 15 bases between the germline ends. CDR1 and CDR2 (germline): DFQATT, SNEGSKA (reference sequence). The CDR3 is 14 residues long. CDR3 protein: CSARPGPPLNEQFF. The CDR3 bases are TGCAGTGCTAGGCCGGGACCCCCCCTCAATGAGCAGTTCTTC.

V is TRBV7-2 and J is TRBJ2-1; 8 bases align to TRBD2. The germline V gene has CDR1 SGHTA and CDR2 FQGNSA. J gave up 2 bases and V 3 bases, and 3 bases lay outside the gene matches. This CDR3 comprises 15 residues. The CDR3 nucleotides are TGTGCCAGCAGCTTGGGACTAGTCGCCTACAATGAGCAGTTCTTC. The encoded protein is CASSLGLVAYNEQFF. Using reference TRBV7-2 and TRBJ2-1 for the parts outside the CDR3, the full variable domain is GAGVSQSPSNKVTEKGKDVELRCDPISGHTALYWYRQSLGQGLEFLIYFQGNSAPDKSGLPSDRFSAERTGGSVSTLTIQRTQQEDSAVYLCASSLGLVAYNEQFFGPGTRLTVL.

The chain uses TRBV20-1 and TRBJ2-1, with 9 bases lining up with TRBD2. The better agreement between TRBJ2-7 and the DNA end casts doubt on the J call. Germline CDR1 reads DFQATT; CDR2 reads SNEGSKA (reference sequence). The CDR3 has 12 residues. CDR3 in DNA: TGCAGTGCGGAGGGACTAGCAAATGAGCAGTACTTC. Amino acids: CSAEGLANEQYF.

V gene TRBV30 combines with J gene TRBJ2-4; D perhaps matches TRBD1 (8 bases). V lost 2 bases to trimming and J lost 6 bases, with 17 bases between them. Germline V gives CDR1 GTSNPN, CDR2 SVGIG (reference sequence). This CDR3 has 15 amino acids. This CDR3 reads CAWSWDTGGGNIQYF. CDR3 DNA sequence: TGTGCCTGGAGTTGGGATACAGGGGGGGGAAACATTCAGTACTTC.

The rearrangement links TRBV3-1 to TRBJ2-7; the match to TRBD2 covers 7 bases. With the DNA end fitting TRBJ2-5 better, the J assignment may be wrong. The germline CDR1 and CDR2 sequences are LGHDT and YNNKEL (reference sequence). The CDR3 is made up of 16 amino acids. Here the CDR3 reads CASSQPPAGFGETQYF. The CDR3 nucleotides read TGTGCCAGCAGCCAACCCCCAGCGGGGTTTGGAGAGACCCAGTACTTC.

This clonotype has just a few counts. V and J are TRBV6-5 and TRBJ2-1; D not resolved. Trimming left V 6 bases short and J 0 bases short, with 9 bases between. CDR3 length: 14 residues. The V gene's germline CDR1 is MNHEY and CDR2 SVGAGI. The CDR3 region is CASRLSVSYNEQFF. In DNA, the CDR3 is TGTGCCAGCAGACTAAGCGTCTCCTACAATGAGCAGTTCTTC.

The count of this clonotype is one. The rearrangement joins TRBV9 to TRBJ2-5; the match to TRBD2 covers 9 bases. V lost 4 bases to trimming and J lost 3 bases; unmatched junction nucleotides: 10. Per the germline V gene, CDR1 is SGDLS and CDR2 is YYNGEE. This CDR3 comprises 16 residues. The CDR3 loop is CASSPSPLAGEETQYF. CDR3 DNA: TGTGCCAGCAGCCCGTCCCCTTTAGCGGGGGAAGAGACCCAGTACTTC.

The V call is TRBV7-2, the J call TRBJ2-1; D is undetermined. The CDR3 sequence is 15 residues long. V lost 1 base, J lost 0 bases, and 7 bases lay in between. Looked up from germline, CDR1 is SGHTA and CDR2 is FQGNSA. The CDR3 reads CASSLGAPSYNEQFF. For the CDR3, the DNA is TGTGCCAGCAGCTTAGGGGCGCCCTCCTACAATGAGCAGTTCTTC.

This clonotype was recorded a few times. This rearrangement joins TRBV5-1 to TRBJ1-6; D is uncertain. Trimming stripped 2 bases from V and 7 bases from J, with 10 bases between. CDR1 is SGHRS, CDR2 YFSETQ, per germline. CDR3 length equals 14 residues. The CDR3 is CASSFPTENSPLHF. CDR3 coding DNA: TGCGCCAGCAGCTTTCCGACCGAGAATTCACCCCTCCACTTT.

CDR3 amino acids: CASSFSGTSGSLAFF. The CDR3 DNA reads as TGTGCCAGCAGTTTCTCCGGGACTAGCGGGAGTTTGGCGTTCTTC. V is TRBV12-3 or TRBV12-4 and J is TRBJ2-1; 14 bases map to TRBD2. The CDR3 has 15 residues. Unmatched junction bases numbered 10, after V lost 3 bases and J lost 15 bases.

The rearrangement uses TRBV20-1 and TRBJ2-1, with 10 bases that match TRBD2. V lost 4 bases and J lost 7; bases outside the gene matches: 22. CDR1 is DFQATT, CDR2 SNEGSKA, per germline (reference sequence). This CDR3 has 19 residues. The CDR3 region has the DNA TGCAGTGCTATAAAGGCAACCGGTGGGCTAGCGGGAGTGGGTAATGAGCAGTTCTTC. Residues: CSAIKATGGLAGVGNEQFF.

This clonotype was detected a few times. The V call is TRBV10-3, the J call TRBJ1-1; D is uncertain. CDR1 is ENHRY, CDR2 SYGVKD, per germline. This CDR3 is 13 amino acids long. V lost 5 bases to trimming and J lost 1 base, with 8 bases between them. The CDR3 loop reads CAISPGENTEAFF. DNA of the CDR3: TGTGCCATCAGTCCTGGGGAGAACACTGAAGCTTTCTTT.

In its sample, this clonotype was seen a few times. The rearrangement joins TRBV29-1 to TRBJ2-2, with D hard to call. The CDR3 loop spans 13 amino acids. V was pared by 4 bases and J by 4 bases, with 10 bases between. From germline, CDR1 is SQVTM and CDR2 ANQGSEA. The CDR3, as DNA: TGCAGCGTTGTTTTTTGGGGCACCGGGGAGCTGTTTTTT. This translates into CSVVFWGTGELFF.

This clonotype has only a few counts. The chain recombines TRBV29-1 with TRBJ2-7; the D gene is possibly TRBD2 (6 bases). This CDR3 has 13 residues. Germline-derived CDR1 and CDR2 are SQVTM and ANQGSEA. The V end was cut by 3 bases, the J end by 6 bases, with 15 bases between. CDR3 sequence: CSVEVGLDGEQYF. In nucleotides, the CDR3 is TGCAGCGTTGAGGTGGGACTTGACGGCGAGCAGTACTTC.